This T cell receptor (beta chain) was profiled in a study of molecular identifiers for immune sequencing clone quantification. TCRdb ran MiXCR on the PCR reads and lists one entry per CDR3 protein. The table records around 470,000 distinct CDR3 sequences, about 25% of them present only once. The table lists this clonotype with many counts. The CDR3 has 13 residues. V lost 5 bases to trimming and J lost 1 base, with 8 bases between them. CDR1 is SGHTA and CDR2 is FQGNSA in the germline V gene. Sequencing was performed on naive CD8+ T cells from blood, with Jurkat cell RNA spiked in. Subset indicated: FACS-sorted CD8+CD4-CCR7+CD45RA+ naive T cells. This sequence joins TRBV7-2 and TRBJ2-5, with D maybe TRBD1 (5 bases). The source is a human donor in good health. Some libraries in this study had Jurkat cell RNA spiked in. The CDR3 protein is CASSKDSQETQYF. CDR3 bases: TGTGCCAGCAGCAAAGACAGCCAAGAGACCCAGTACTTC.